Each of the 9 T cell receptor beta chains below was sequenced from the same sample in a study of shared clonotypes between healthy human individuals. Clones were read by immunoSEQ multiplex PCR, and TCRdb kept only the in-frame ones, dropping some. Among some 1,400,000 clones listed, 95% to 97% were seen once. Sample: naive CD4+ T cells sorted from blood. This sample's subset: CD45RA+ positively selected. Receptors originate from a man younger than 40 in good health.

The chain carries TRBV5-5 and TRBJ2-7; D gene uncertain. CDR1 is SGHKS and CDR2 is YYEKEE in the germline V gene (reference sequence). The length of the CDR3 is 15 residues. The V end was cut by 0 bases, the J end by 2 bases, with 12 bases between. The CDR3 sequence: CASSLAPSRTYEQYF. The CDR3 region has the DNA TGTGCCAGCAGCTTGGCCCCGTCTCGTACCTACGAGCAGTACTTC.

The V call is TRBV5-5, the J call TRBJ2-7; 9 bases fit TRBD2. The CDR3 covers 15 residues. The ends lost 0 bases at V and 3 bases at J; junction bases unmatched: 4. The germline gives CDR1 SGHKS, CDR2 YYEKEE (reference sequence). CDR3 sequence: CASSLAGTSNYEQYF. The CDR3 bases are TGTGCCAGCAGCTTGGCCGGGACTAGCAACTACGAGCAGTACTTC.

This chain joins TRBV5-1 and TRBJ2-1; D is unclear. CDR1 and CDR2 from the germline V gene are SGHRS and YFSETQ. This CDR3 has 15 amino acids. Trimming removed 4 bases at V and 0 bases at J, with 11 bases between. CDR3 loop: CASSHKLDSYNEQFF. The CDR3 region has the DNA TGCGCCAGCAGCCATAAGTTGGACTCCTACAATGAGCAGTTCTTC.

This chain joins TRBV4-1 and TRBJ2-7; D is unclear. Germline V gene sequence: CDR1 MGHRA, CDR2 YSYEKL. Trimming removed 0 bases from V and 2 bases from J, with 11 bases in between. This CDR3 spans 15 amino acids. The CDR3, as DNA: TGCGCCAGCAGCCAAGAGAACTACCCGCCCTACGAGCAGTACTTC. Amino acids: CASSQENYPPYEQYF.

With respect to this clone: Other DNA sequences in this sample translate to the same CDR3. This chain links TRBV19 with TRBJ2-1; D is undetermined. CDR1 is LNHDA, CDR2 SQIVND, per germline (reference sequence). V was cut by 1 base and J by 0 bases, with 7 bases left in between. The CDR3 covers 15 residues. The DNA of the CDR3 is TGTGCCAGTAGTATAGGGACGGGCTCCTACAATGAGCAGTTCTTC. It codes for CASSIGTGSYNEQFF.

Here the CDR3 reads CASSMPQGGNGYEQYF. Written as DNA, the CDR3 is TGTGCCAGCAGCATGCCACAGGGGGGGAACGGGTACGAGCAGTACTTC. The rearrangement links TRBV7-6 to TRBJ2-7; D perhaps matches TRBD1 (8 bases). Germline CDR1 SGHVS, CDR2 FNYEAQ. The CDR3 length is 16 residues. V was pared by 5 bases and J by 4 bases, with 21 bases between. The full variable domain, in which reference TRBV7-6 and TRBJ2-7 provide the parts outside the CDR3, is GAGVSQSPRYKVTKRGQDVALRCDPISGHVSLYWYRQALGQGPEFLTYFNYEAQQDKSGLPNDRFSAERPEGSISTLTIQRTEQRDSAMYRCASSMPQGGNGYEQYFGPGTRLTVT.

The rearrangement joins TRBV6-6 to TRBJ2-3; 8 nucleotides line up with TRBD2. This CDR3 has 15 amino acids. The V and J ends lost 2 bases and 6 bases, in that order; junction bases with no gene match: 7. Germline CDR1 and CDR2: MNHNY and SVGAGI (reference sequence). For the CDR3, the DNA is TGTGCCAGCAGTTACAAAGCGGGAGCATATGATACGCAGTATTTT. It specifies CASSYKAGAYDTQYF.

On this clone itself: One end of the junction is discordant with germline, which a read error may explain. The chain recombines TRBV5-5 with TRBJ2-5, with D hard to call. The CDR3 runs 12 residues. Germline V gives CDR1 SGHKS, CDR2 YYEKEE (reference sequence). The CDR3 reads CATSRYQETQYF. The DNA for the CDR3 is TGTGCCACCAGCAGGTACCAAGAGACCCAGTACTTC.

The chain carries TRBV10-3 and TRBJ1-3, with TRBD1 identical over 7 bases. V lost 0 bases and J lost 6; bases outside the gene matches: 8. CDR1 is ENHRY, CDR2 SYGVKD, per germline. The CDR3 sequence is 16 residues long. The CDR3 protein is CAISESGQVGPNTIYF. Here the CDR3 DNA reads TGTGCCATCAGTGAGTCCGGACAGGTCGGCCCAAACACCATATATTTT.